The 9 T cell receptor beta chains given below trace back to one sample, sequenced in a study of shared clonotypes between healthy human individuals (TCRdb year 2020). The library was built by means of the immunoSEQ multiplex PCR assay. TCRdb's version of the immuneACCESS table is confined to in-frame rearrangements and falls short of the full clone set. An unresolved V gene accounts for under half of the shortfall where checked; the remainder is of unknown origin. The sample has 2 million to 2.5 million clones on record, nearly 97% of them singletons. The ten most abundant clones make up roughly 0.13% of the sample. The material sequenced was naive CD4+ T cells sorted from blood. The cell subset or site tag for this specimen amounts to: CD45RA+ positively selected. Receptor source: a man between 18 and 29 years old in good health.

Comments on this clone: This same CDR3 is encoded by further DNA sequences in the sample. The chain carries TRBV18 and TRBJ1-2, with a possible D match to TRBD1 (5 bases). The CDR3 spans 13 residues. V gave up 3 bases and J gave up 6 bases, with 11 bases separating them. Germline V CDR1 and CDR2: KGHSH, LQKENI. CDR3 region: CASSPSGGNGYTF. The CDR3 nucleotides read TGTGCCAGCTCACCCTCGGGGGGGAATGGCTACACCTTC.

The chain combines TRBV5-4 with TRBJ2-4, with a weak D call TRBD1 (6 bases). The CDR3 runs 16 residues. Per the germline V gene, CDR1 is SGHNT and CDR2 is YYREEE (reference sequence). V gave up 4 bases and J gave up 0 bases, with 14 bases separating them. The CDR3: CASSDGTNLAKNIQYF. The CDR3 bases are TGTGCCAGCAGCGACGGGACAAACCTAGCCAAAAACATTCAGTACTTC.

Written as DNA, the CDR3 is TGTGCCAGCAGGTTAGGGGGCCCTGGGGCCAACGTCCTGACTTTC. Translated: CASRLGGPGANVLTF. This chain connects TRBV6-1 to TRBJ2-6; TRBD1 aligns across 7 bases. Unmatched junction bases numbered 4, after V lost 6 bases and J lost 2 bases. The CDR3 spans 15 residues. The germline V gene has CDR1 MNHNS and CDR2 SASEGT.

This chain connects TRBV30 to TRBJ1-3; D is unclear. V lost 1 base and J lost 0, with 13 bases in between. The germline V gene has CDR1 GTSNPN and CDR2 SVGIG (reference sequence). The CDR3 contains 16 residues. CDR3 sequence (DNA): TGTGCCTGGAGTGGGGCCAGTTCCTTCTCTGGAAACACCATATATTTT. Translated: CAWSGASSFSGNTIYF.

Remarks on this clone: Additional DNA sequences in this sample encode the identical CDR3. This chain links TRBV5-4 with TRBJ2-6, with D unresolved. The ends were cut back, 5 bases at V and 0 bases at J, with 6 bases in the middle. Per the germline V gene, CDR1 is SGHNT and CDR2 is YYREEE (reference sequence). The CDR3 is 14 residues long. CDR3 nucleotide sequence: TGTGCCAGCAGTTCGGGCTCTGGGGCCAACGTCCTGACTTTC. Amino acid sequence: CASSSGSGANVLTF.

Worth noting for this clone: This CDR3 is missing its conserved last phenylalanine or tryptophan, likely due to a read error. This chain uses TRBV5-5 with TRBJ2-7, with D perhaps matching TRBD1 (7 bases). The CDR3 has 18 residues. V was trimmed by 4 bases and J by 0 bases, leaving 23 bases between them. Germline lookup yields CDR1 SGHKS and CDR2 YYEKEE (reference sequence). CDR3 nucleotide sequence: TGTGCCAGCAGCCGACGGGGGCCACAGGGGTCCAACTCCTACGAGCAGTACCTC. This sequence encodes CASSRRGPQGSNSYEQYL.

This sequence joins TRBV28 and TRBJ1-2, with TRBD1 identical over 9 bases. Trimming cost V 5 bases and J 5 bases; bases outside gene matches: 6. The CDR3 totals 14 residues. In germline, CDR1 is MDHEN, CDR2 SYDVKM. CDR3: CASSLGTGQYGYTF. The CDR3, as DNA: TGTGCCAGCAGTCTCGGGACAGGGCAATATGGCTACACCTTC.

V usage is TRBV10-3 and J usage is TRBJ1-4, with a weak D call TRBD1 (6 bases). V was shortened by 5 bases and J by 5 bases, with 9 bases between the two germline ends. There are 13 residues in the CDR3. Looked up from germline, CDR1 is ENHRY and CDR2 is SYGVKD. CDR3 loop: CAISRQDNEKLFF. Here the CDR3 DNA reads TGTGCCATCAGTAGACAGGACAATGAAAAACTGTTTTTT.

CDR3 in amino acids: CASSVLGTTAGSPLHF. The CDR3 nucleotides read TGTGCCAGCAGCGTACTTGGGACCACTGCGGGTTCACCCCTCCACTTT. The chain employs TRBV9 and TRBJ1-6; a weak D match, TRBD1 (5 bases). The V end lost 1 base, the J end lost 9 bases, and 17 bases lay between the germline ends. The CDR3 is made up of 16 amino acids. Germline values: CDR1 SGDLS, CDR2 YYNGEE.